The 29 T cell receptor beta chains reported below all come from one sample, sequenced in a study of shared clonotypes between healthy human individuals. The assay was immunoSEQ multiplex PCR, and TCRdb's table has in-frame clones only and misses some. The table includes some 680,000 clones, 73% detected once. Sequenced input: memory CD4+ T cells sorted from blood. Described subset: CD45RA-negative fraction. The receptors come from a woman aged 25 to 39 in good health.

This clone has a handful of counts. The chain carries TRBV11-2 and TRBJ2-6, with 7 bases fitting TRBD2. Unmatched junction bases numbered 4, after V lost 11 bases and J lost 0 bases. Germline CDR1 reads SGHAT; CDR2 reads FQNNGV. The CDR3 is made up of 14 amino acids. Here the CDR3 reads CASREGSGANVLTF. The CDR3 nucleotides are TGTGCCTCGAGGGAGGGCTCTGGGGCCAACGTCCTGACTTTC.

This chain joins TRBV2 and TRBJ2-4, with D possibly TRBD2 on 6 matching bases. The V end was cut by 4 bases, the J end by 1 base, with 11 bases between. The CDR3 is 15 amino acids. Germline values: CDR1 SNHLY, CDR2 FYNNEI. The CDR3 DNA is TGTGCCAGCAGTGGCTGGGGGGAGGCCAAAAACATTCAGTACTTC. Translation: CASSGWGEAKNIQYF.

The table lists this clone with a count of one. DNA of the CDR3: TGTGCCAGCAGTTTTTATCTATACGAGCAGTACTTC. It yields the protein CASSFYLYEQYF. J is TRBJ2-7 and V is TRBV28; D remains ambiguous. Trimming took off 3 bases at V and 4 bases at J, with 7 bases between the two ends. In germline, CDR1 is MDHEN, CDR2 SYDVKM. The CDR3 totals 12 residues. Filled out from reference TRBV28 and TRBJ2-7, the complete variable domain reads DVKVTQSSRYLVKRTGEKVFLECVQDMDHENMFWYRQDPGLGLRLIYFSYDVKMKEKGDIPEGYSVSREKKERFSLILESASTNQTSMYLCASSFYLYEQYFGPGTRLTVT.

This clone was observed a handful of times. The chain carries TRBV15 and TRBJ2-5; D unclear. Trimming removed 4 bases at V and 3 bases at J, with 9 bases between. Germline values: CDR1 LNHNV, CDR2 YYDKDF (reference sequence). The CDR3 has 13 residues. CDR3: CATSILGKETQYF. The CDR3 bases are TGTGCCACCAGCATTCTGGGAAAAGAGACCCAGTACTTC. Based on the CDR3 plus reference TRBV15 and TRBJ2-5, the full variable domain is DAMVIQNPRYQVTQFGKPVTLSCSQTLNHNVMYWYQQKSSQAPKLLFHYYDKDFNNEADTPDNFQSRRPNTSFCFLDIRSPGLGDTAMYLCATSILGKETQYFGPGTRLLVL.

The chain links TRBV28 to TRBJ1-1, with 11 bases matching TRBD1. There are 14 residues in the CDR3. CDR1 MDHEN and CDR2 SYDVKM come from the germline V gene. The ends lost 6 bases at V and 6 bases at J; junction bases unmatched: 6. DNA of the CDR3: TGTGCCAGCAGGCGGACAGGGGGCTACGCTGAAGCTTTCTTT. Translation gives CASRRTGGYAEAFF.

The chain joins TRBV2 to TRBJ1-4; 10 bases are a match to TRBD1. With 8 bases clipped from V and 8 bases from J, the junction kept 5 bases outside the gene matches. Germline-derived CDR1 and CDR2 are SNHLY and FYNNEI. This CDR3 region has 13 residues. The CDR3: CASLGQGKEKLFF. The CDR3 DNA reads TGTGCCAGCTTGGGACAGGGGAAAGAAAAACTGTTTTTT.

This clone was seen at least ten times. This chain links TRBV11-2 with TRBJ1-1; TRBD1 might be the D (5 bases). V was shortened by 5 bases and J by 2 bases, with 9 bases between the two germline ends. Germline V gene sequence: CDR1 SGHAT, CDR2 FQNNGV. The CDR3 runs 13 residues. CDR3 coding DNA: TGTGCCAGCAGCGAAGGGGTAAACACTGAAGCTTTCTTT. Translated, it gives CASSEGVNTEAFF.

This clone was seen a few times. The chain links TRBV6-5 to TRBJ1-1; D gene uncertain. Per the germline V gene, CDR1 is MNHEY and CDR2 is SVGAGI. Deletions cut 7 bases from V and 1 base from J, with 7 bases between. The CDR3 is 12 residues long. For the CDR3, the DNA is TGTGCCAGCAATGGGGAGAACACTGAAGCTTTCTTT. Its translation: CASNGENTEAFF.

The chain recombines TRBV2 with TRBJ2-2, with 8 bases that match TRBD2. Germline CDR1 is SNHLY and CDR2 is FYNNEI. The CDR3 runs 14 residues. The J segment lost 6 bases and the V segment lost 7 bases, leaving 7 bases of the junction unmatched. CDR3 amino acids: CASTKEREPGELFF. CDR3 nucleotide sequence: TGTGCCAGCACGAAAGAGCGGGAGCCCGGGGAGCTGTTTTTT.

The chain joins TRBV2 to TRBJ2-5; TRBD2 matches at 8 bases. V was pared by 10 bases and J by 0 bases, with 4 bases of the junction left unmatched. The CDR3 totals 13 residues. CDR1 is SNHLY, CDR2 FYNNEI, per germline. The CDR3 reads CAILLADQETQYF. The CDR3 DNA reads TGTGCCATACTACTAGCGGACCAAGAGACCCAGTACTTC.

This clone has a handful of counts. This rearrangement joins TRBV5-1 to TRBJ2-7; 7 bases align to TRBD1. V was pared by 5 bases and J by 0 bases, with 2 bases of the junction left unmatched. In germline, CDR1 is SGHRS, CDR2 YFSETQ. CDR3 length equals 13 residues. CDR3 bases: TGCGCCAGCAGTTGGGACAGCTCCTACGAGCAGTACTTC. It codes for CASSWDSSYEQYF.

In DNA, the CDR3 is TGTGCCAGCAGCCAAGGGGAGCAGCTACGGCCCCAGCATTTT. It yields the protein CASSQGEQLRPQHF. The chain is built from TRBV7-8 and TRBJ1-5; possibly TRBD1 for D (5 bases). Germline V lookup: CDR1 SGHVS, CDR2 FQNEAQ. CDR3 length: 14 residues. V gave up 5 bases and J gave up 9 bases, with 17 bases separating them. The complete variable domain, with remaining parts taken from reference TRBV7-8 and TRBJ1-5, reads GAGVSQSPRYKVAKRGQDVALRCDPISGHVSLFWYQQALGQGPEFLTYFQNEAQLDKSGLPSDRFFAERPEGSVSTLKIQRTQQEDSAVYLCASSQGEQLRPQHFGDGTRLSIL.

Ten or more counts support this clone. The J gene is TRBJ1-1, the V gene TRBV7-6; 8 bases are a match to TRBD1. The junction had 8 bases not matched to a gene; V was cut back by 5 bases and J by 0 bases. Germline V gene sequence: CDR1 SGHVS, CDR2 FNYEAQ. The CDR3 covers 16 residues. This CDR3 reads CASSPQGAGMNTEAFF. The CDR3 DNA reads as TGTGCCAGCAGCCCGCAGGGGGCGGGAATGAACACTGAAGCTTTCTTT.

V and J are TRBV5-6 and TRBJ1-1; TRBD1 matches at 11 bases. The CDR3 runs 17 residues. V lost 3 bases and J lost 1; bases outside the gene matches: 8. The germline V gene encodes CDR1 SGHDT and CDR2 YYEEEE. The CDR3 here is CASSWTGTGGQNTEAFF. The CDR3 nucleotides read TGTGCCAGCAGCTGGACCGGGACAGGGGGACAGAACACTGAAGCTTTCTTT.

In this sample, this clone turned up once. The chain has TRBV5-1 and TRBJ1-5; D remains unclear. The CDR3 runs 14 residues. Germline assignment: CDR1 SGHRS and CDR2 YFSETQ. V lost 0 bases and J 8 bases, leaving 12 bases between the germline ends. In nucleotides, the CDR3 is TGCGCCAGCAGCTTGGGTCTCGAGGGAGAGCCCCAGCATTTT. Amino acid sequence: CASSLGLEGEPQHF.

This clone was seen a handful of times. The chain recombines TRBV7-3 with TRBJ1-5; no reliable D call. CDR1 is SGHTA, CDR2 FQGTGA, per germline. The CDR3 sequence is 17 residues long. Trimming stripped 4 bases from V and 5 bases from J, with 21 bases between. The CDR3 spells CASSSSDPLRQYQPQHF. CDR3 sequence (DNA): TGTGCCAGCAGCTCCTCGGATCCCTTGAGGCAATATCAGCCCCAGCATTTT.

V gene TRBV5-5 combines with J gene TRBJ2-5; D unresolved. V was cut by 0 bases and J by 1 base, with 4 bases left in between. Germline V gives CDR1 SGHKS, CDR2 YYEKEE (reference sequence). CDR3 length equals 13 residues. The CDR3 nucleotides read TGTGCCAGCAGCTTGGTCAGCCAAGAGACCCAGTACTTC. This sequence encodes CASSLVSQETQYF.

This chain links TRBV9 with TRBJ1-2, with D uncertain. V dropped 4 bases and J dropped 4 bases, with 11 bases sitting between them. CDR3 length: 13 residues. Germline CDR1 and CDR2: SGDLS and YYNGEE. In DNA form, the CDR3 reads TGTGCCAGCAGCTCTCAGCGCGTCTATGGCTACACCTTC. It specifies CASSSQRVYGYTF.

The J gene is TRBJ2-1, the V gene TRBV18; 7 bases are shared with TRBD2. The CDR3 loop spans 17 amino acids. CDR1 is KGHSH, CDR2 LQKENI, per germline. V was pared by 3 bases and J by 3 bases, with 11 bases of the junction left unmatched. CDR3 residues: CASSPSQPGLLYNEQFF. The CDR3, as DNA: TGTGCCAGCTCACCTAGCCAACCGGGACTACTCTACAATGAGCAGTTCTTC.

This chain connects TRBV4-2 to TRBJ1-2; TRBD1 matches at 8 bases. The germline V gene encodes CDR1 LGHNA and CDR2 YNFKEQ. V lost 3 bases, J lost 4 bases, and 7 bases stayed unmatched. The CDR3 spans 15 residues. The CDR3 nucleotides are TGTGCCAGCAGCCATTACGGACAGGGTCTCTATGGCTACACCTTC. Amino acid sequence: CASSHYGQGLYGYTF.

This clone came up once. The V gene is TRBV2, the J gene TRBJ2-7, with 10 bases that match TRBD2. The V and J ends lost 6 bases and 6 bases, in that order; junction bases with no gene match: 5. The CDR3 contains 13 residues. Per the germline V gene, CDR1 is SNHLY and CDR2 is FYNNEI. The CDR3 nucleotides read TGTGCCAGCAGGTCTAGCGGGAGTGCCGAGCAGTACTTC. The encoded protein is CASRSSGSAEQYF.

V and J are TRBV7-9 and TRBJ2-1; 10 nucleotides agree with TRBD2. The CDR3 extends over 16 amino acids. V dropped 1 base and J dropped 8; count of bases not matched to a gene: 8. CDR1 is SEHNR and CDR2 is FQNEAQ in the germline V gene (reference sequence). The DNA for the CDR3 is TGTGCCAGCAGCTTAGGGAGAGCGGGAGGGCTCCATGAGCAGTTCTTC. Its protein product is CASSLGRAGGLHEQFF.

This chain links TRBV30 with TRBJ1-5; D is unclear. V was clipped by 3 bases and J by 4 bases, with 10 bases between them. CDR1 is GTSNPN, CDR2 SVGIG, per germline (reference sequence). The CDR3 totals 13 residues. The CDR3 protein is CAWSAHENQPQHF. In DNA form, the CDR3 reads TGTGCCTGGAGCGCACACGAGAATCAGCCCCAGCATTTT.

The rearrangement uses TRBV25-1 and TRBJ2-3, with TRBD2 identical over 8 bases. CDR3 length equals 16 residues. V trimming: 5 bases; J trimming: 1 base; junction bases outside the gene matches: 8. Per the germline V gene, CDR1 is MGHDK and CDR2 is SYGVNS. Here the CDR3 reads CASSWGTSGRTDTQYF. DNA of the CDR3: TGTGCCAGCAGTTGGGGCACTAGCGGTCGCACAGATACGCAGTATTTT.

The J gene is TRBJ2-5, the V gene TRBV4-2; TRBD2 matches 15 bases. The germline gives CDR1 LGHNA, CDR2 YNFKEQ. V gave up 3 bases and J gave up 12 bases; unmatched junction bases: 8. The CDR3 spans 15 residues. DNA for the CDR3: TGTGCCAGCAGCCAGCTTGGGACTAGCGGGAGGATAGAGTACTTC. This gives the protein CASSQLGTSGRIEYF.

The rearrangement joins TRBV6-5 to TRBJ1-2; the D is unclear. The V end lost 0 bases, the J end lost 2 bases, and 7 bases lay between the germline ends. The length of the CDR3 is 14 residues. Looked up from germline, CDR1 is MNHEY and CDR2 is SVGAGI. The CDR3 DNA follows: TGTGCCAGCAGTTACTCGAGGTTCAACTATGGCTACACCTTC. As protein: CASSYSRFNYGYTF.

This sequence joins TRBV25-1 and TRBJ1-4, with 9 bases matching TRBD1. The ends lost 7 bases at V and 4 bases at J; junction bases unmatched: 4. This CDR3 contains 14 residues. Germline values: CDR1 MGHDK, CDR2 SYGVNS. The CDR3 nucleotides are TGTGCCAGCAACCCGGACAGGGGTAATGAAAAACTGTTTTTT. The encoded protein is CASNPDRGNEKLFF.

V usage is TRBV28 and J usage is TRBJ2-7; 11 nucleotides align to TRBD1. V lost 1 base and J lost 12; bases outside the gene matches: 8. CDR1 is MDHEN, CDR2 SYDVKM, per germline. This CDR3 has 14 residues. The CDR3 loop reads CASSLLVGDRGSYF. CDR3 nucleotides: TGTGCCAGCAGTTTATTGGTCGGGGACAGGGGGTCGTACTTC.

The chain is built from TRBV10-3 and TRBJ1-1; possibly TRBD1 for D (6 bases). Trimming left V 7 bases short and J 1 base short, with 13 bases between. The CDR3 is made up of 14 amino acids. Germline V gene lookup returns CDR1 ENHRY and CDR2 SYGVKD. CDR3 coding DNA: TGTGCCATCAAGGACCCGGGACAGAACACTGAAGCTTTCTTT. It specifies CAIKDPGQNTEAFF.